A single count supports the clone carrying this TCR beta chain. J lost 7 bases, V lost 3 bases, and 6 bases had no gene match. CDR3 length: 14 residues. Per the germline V gene, CDR1 is SGDLS and CDR2 is YYNGEE. Profiling relied on immunoSEQ multiplex PCR, and the TCRdb table lists in-frame clones only, not all of them. The sample holds 54,000 or so clones, around 93% seen once. This sample was taken from a study of T cell changes during pregnancy in multiple sclerosis. The chain joins TRBV9 to TRBJ2-2; 7 nucleotides align to TRBD2. The specimen comprised CD4+ T cells from peripheral blood mononuclear cells, sampled before pregnancy. This receptor was identified in a female donor with multiple sclerosis, enrolled in a pregnancy study. The CDR3 protein is CASSGEGAVGELFF. In DNA, the CDR3 is TGTGCCAGCAGCGGGGAGGGAGCGGTCGGGGAGCTGTTTTTT.